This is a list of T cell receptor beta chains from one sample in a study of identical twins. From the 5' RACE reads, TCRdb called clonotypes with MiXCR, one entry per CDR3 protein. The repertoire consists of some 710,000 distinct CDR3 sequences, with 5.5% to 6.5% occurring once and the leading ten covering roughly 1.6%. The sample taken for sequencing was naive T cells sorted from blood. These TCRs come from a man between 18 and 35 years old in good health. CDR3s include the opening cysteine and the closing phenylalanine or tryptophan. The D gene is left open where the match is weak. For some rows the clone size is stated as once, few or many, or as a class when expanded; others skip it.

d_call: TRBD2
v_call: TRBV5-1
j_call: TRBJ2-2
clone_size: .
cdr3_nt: TGCGCCAGCACCCTAGCGGGAACCGGGGAGCTGTTTTTT
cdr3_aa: CASTLAGTGELFF

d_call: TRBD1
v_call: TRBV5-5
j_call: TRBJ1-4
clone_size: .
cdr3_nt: TGTGCCAGCAGCTTACACCGACAGGGGGCTAGCCCTAATGAAAAACTGTTTTTT
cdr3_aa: CASSLHRQGASPNEKLFF

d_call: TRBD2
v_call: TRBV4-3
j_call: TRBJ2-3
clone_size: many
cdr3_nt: TGCGCCAGCAGCCGCGACGGGAGGACAGATACGCAGTATTTT
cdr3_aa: CASSRDGRTDTQYF

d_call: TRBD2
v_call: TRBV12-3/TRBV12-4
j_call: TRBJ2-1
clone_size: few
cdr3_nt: TGTGCCAGCAGTTATGCTAGCGGGAGGGAGTTCTTC
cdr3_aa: CASSYASGREFF

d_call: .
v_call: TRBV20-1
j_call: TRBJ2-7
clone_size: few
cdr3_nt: TGCAGCGCAACAGGAGACCTTGACGAGCAGTACTTC
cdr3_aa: CSATGDLDEQYF

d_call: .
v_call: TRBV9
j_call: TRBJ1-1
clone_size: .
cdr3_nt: TGTGCCAGCAGCGTAGATTGGACGGAGAACACTGAAGCTTTCTTT
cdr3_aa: CASSVDWTENTEAFF

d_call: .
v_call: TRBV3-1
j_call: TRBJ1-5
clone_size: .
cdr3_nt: TGTGCCAGCAGCCAAGATCACCAGCCCCAGCATTTT
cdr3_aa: CASSQDHQPQHF

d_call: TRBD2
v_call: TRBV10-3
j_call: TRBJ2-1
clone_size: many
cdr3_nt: TGTGCCATCAGCAGGACTAGCCGGGGTGAGCAGTTCTTC
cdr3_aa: CAISRTSRGEQFF

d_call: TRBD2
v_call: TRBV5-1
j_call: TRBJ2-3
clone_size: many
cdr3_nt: TGCGCCAGCAGCAGACGGACTAGCGGGAGTGCGCAGTATTTT
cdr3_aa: CASSRRTSGSAQYF

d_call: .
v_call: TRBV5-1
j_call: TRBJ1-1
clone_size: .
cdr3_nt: TGCGCCAGCTCTCGGGGGCAGTCTGGCACTGAAGCTTTCTTT
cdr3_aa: CASSRGQSGTEAFF

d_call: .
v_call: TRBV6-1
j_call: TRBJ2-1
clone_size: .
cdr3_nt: TGTGCCAGCAGTGAACGGGGTTTGGAGCAGTTCTTC
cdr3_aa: CASSERGLEQFF

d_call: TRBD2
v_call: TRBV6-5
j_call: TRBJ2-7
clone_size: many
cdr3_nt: TGTGCCAGCAGTTACCCTACCCTAGCGGGAGGGTCCTACGAGCAGTACTTC
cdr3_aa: CASSYPTLAGGSYEQYF

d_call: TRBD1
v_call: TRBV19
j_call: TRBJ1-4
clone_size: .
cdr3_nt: TGTGCCAGTAGTAAGGGACAGGGGGCGTTCACTAATGAAAAACTGTTTTTT
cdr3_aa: CASSKGQGAFTNEKLFF

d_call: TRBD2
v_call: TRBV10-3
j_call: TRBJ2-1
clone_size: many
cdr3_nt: TGTGCCACTAGCGGGAGGGCGGATGAGCAGTTCTTC
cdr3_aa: CATSGRADEQFF

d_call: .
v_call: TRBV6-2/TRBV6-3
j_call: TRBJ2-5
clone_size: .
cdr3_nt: TGTGCCAGCTCCGCCGGGACCAGAATCCAAGAGACCCAGTACTTC
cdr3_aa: CASSAGTRIQETQYF

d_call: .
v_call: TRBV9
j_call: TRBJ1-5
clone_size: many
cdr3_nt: TGTGCCAGCAGCGTAGGGGACGGGGGCAATCAGCCCCAGCATTTT
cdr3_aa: CASSVGDGGNQPQHF